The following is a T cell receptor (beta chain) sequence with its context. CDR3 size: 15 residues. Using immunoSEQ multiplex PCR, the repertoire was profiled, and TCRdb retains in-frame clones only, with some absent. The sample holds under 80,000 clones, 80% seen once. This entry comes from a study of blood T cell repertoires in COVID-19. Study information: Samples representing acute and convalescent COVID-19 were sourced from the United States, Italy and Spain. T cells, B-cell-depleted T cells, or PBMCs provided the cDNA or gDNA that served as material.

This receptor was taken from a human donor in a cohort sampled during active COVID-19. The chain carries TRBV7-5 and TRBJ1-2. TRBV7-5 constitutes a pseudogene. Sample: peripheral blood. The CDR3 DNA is TGTGCCAGAAGCTCGGGGAGCGATAACACCTATGGCTACACCTTC. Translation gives CARSSGSDNTYGYTF.